This T cell receptor beta chain was documented in a study of breast tumors, draining lymph nodes, adjacent tissues. Via MiXCR, TCRdb re-called the multiplex PCR reads, giving one row per CDR3 protein. The sample includes 200,000 to 300,000 distinct CDR3 sequences, over 30% of them seen just once. This CDR3 has 15 amino acids. CDR1 and CDR2 from the germline V gene are SGHVS and FQNEAQ. At least ten counts were recorded for this clonotype. Its antigen is unknown. A much larger clonotype is one base distant, so this may be a read error. The lymph nodes were axillary draining lymph nodes from breast cancer patients. Findings and limits, study-wide: Luminal-like breast cancer showed significantly greater tumor-nontumor repertoire similarity than basal-like breast cancer did. That most tumor T cells come from lymph nodes remained unproven. Tumor repertoires ranked between lymph nodes and nontumor tissue in diversity, with V and J gene preferences. Most tumor T cells seemingly derive from lymph node, then expand in tumor.

This rearrangement joins TRBV7-8 to TRBJ1-2, with a possible D match to TRBD1 (5 bases). This receptor was identified in a female donor with breast cancer. Some clones in this sample may be carry-over from other donors' samples. Sequences were obtained from axillary lymph node tissue. The CDR3 region has the DNA TGTGCCAGCAGCTTAGTGGTCCAGGACATCTATGGCTACCCCTTC. Its translation: CASSLVVQDIYGYPF. The full variable domain, its missing parts supplied by reference TRBV7-8 and TRBJ1-2, is GAGVSQSPRYKVAKRGQDVALRCDPISGHVSLFWYQQALGQGPEFLTYFQNEAQLDKSGLPSDRFFAERPEGSVSTLKIQRTQQEDSAVYLCASSLVVQDIYGYPFGSGTRLTVV.